One and the same sample provided the 6 T cell receptor beta chains below, sequenced in a study of T cells in Graves' hyperthyroidism and ophthalmopathy (dated by TCRdb to between 2017 and 2020). Libraries were constructed by multiplex PCR. For sequencing, an Illumina HiSeq 2000 was employed. TCR beta CDR3 regions were amplified from RNA transcripts. A first-round RT-PCR of the TCR CDR3 used the HTBI primer set with the Qiagen OneStep RT-PCR kit. Through fastp at Q25 and MiXCR, TCRdb rebuilt clones from the public reads, retaining in-frame beta chains. Rows with a matching CDR3 protein are joined into one entry that keeps the most common DNA and genes. In this sample the table shows around 440,000 distinct CDR3 sequences, about a sixth of which occur a single time. Jointly, the top ten make up 7.5% to 9% of the sample. Sequencing used blood. The receptors derive from a woman aged 18-30 years with Graves' hyperthyroidism.

This clonotype was counted at least ten times. The V and J genes are TRBV28 and TRBJ1-2; D is ambiguous. The germline V and J ends were trimmed by 6 bases and 3 bases, with 8 bases remaining between them. The germline CDR1 and CDR2 sequences are MDHEN and SYDVKM. This CDR3 spans 12 amino acids. CDR3 region: CASSPNDYGYTF. As DNA, the CDR3 is TGTGCCAGCAGCCCCAATGACTATGGCTACACCTTC.

The V call is TRBV28, the J call TRBJ2-1; 11 bases line up with TRBD1. CDR3 size: 16 residues. Germline CDR1 is MDHEN and CDR2 is SYDVKM. With V trimmed by 5 bases and J by 0 bases, 3 bases remained unmatched. The CDR3 DNA is TGTGCCAGCAGTCCGGGACAGGGGGTCTCCTACAATGAGCAGTTCTTC. It yields the protein CASSPGQGVSYNEQFF. Drawing the rest from reference TRBV28 and TRBJ2-1, the complete variable domain is DVKVTQSSRYLVKRTGEKVFLECVQDMDHENMFWYRQDPGLGLRLIYFSYDVKMKEKGDIPEGYSVSREKKERFSLILESASTNQTSMYLCASSPGQGVSYNEQFFGPGTRLTVL.

This clonotype appeared a few times. As DNA, the CDR3 is TGTGCCAGCAGCGTCGGACAGGGATTAATGGGCGAGCAGTACTTC. It specifies CASSVGQGLMGEQYF. This rearrangement joins TRBV9 to TRBJ2-7; 8 bases align to TRBD1. J gave up 6 bases and V 2 bases, and 10 bases lay outside the gene matches. The CDR3 totals 15 residues. Germline CDR1 reads SGDLS; CDR2 reads YYNGEE.

This clonotype was counted a few times. The J gene is TRBJ2-1, the V gene TRBV20-1; D might be TRBD1 or TRBD2, each matching 5 bases. Per the germline V gene, CDR1 is DFQATT and CDR2 is SNEGSKA (reference sequence). The CDR3 consists of 13 residues. V lost 6 bases and J lost 14, with 23 bases in between. CDR3 protein: CSASGSVNLAEFF. In DNA form, the CDR3 reads TGCAGTGCCTCAGGGAGTGTGAACTTAGCTGAGTTCTTC.

This clonotype has ten or more counts. This sequence joins TRBV11-2 and TRBJ2-7; a possible D gene is TRBD2 (6 bases). The CDR3 runs to 15 residues. The V end was cut by 1 base, the J end by 5 bases, with 15 bases between. Germline V gene sequence: CDR1 SGHAT, CDR2 FQNNGV. Written as DNA, the CDR3 is TGTGCCAGCAGCTTAGCAGCGGGCGGCTGGAACGAGCAGTACTTC. It specifies CASSLAAGGWNEQYF.

The chain joins TRBV19 to TRBJ1-2, with 7 bases lining up with TRBD1. The ends lost 5 bases at V and 5 bases at J; junction bases unmatched: 8. The V gene's germline CDR1 is LNHDA and CDR2 SQIVND (reference sequence). The CDR3 length is 14 residues. CDR3 sequence: CASSVRQGRYGYTF. CDR3 nucleotide sequence: TGTGCCAGTAGTGTACGACAGGGTAGATATGGCTACACCTTC.